Below, one T cell receptor (beta chain) is given with its context. Its target is unknown. The record originates from a study of PD-1 blockade in classical Hodgkin lymphoma. Background on the study: Once every 2 weeks, patients received intravenous nivolumab at 3 mg/kg.

The method was immunoSEQ multiplex PCR; TCRdb's version includes in-frame clones alone and lacks a portion of them. The sample has tens of thousands of clones; roughly nine tenths are singletons. Every patient relapsed after autologous stem cell transplantation, and brentuximab vedotin exposure varied. Germline V gene lookup returns CDR1 SGHRS and CDR2 YFSETQ. Deletions cut 0 bases from V and 0 bases from J, with 13 bases between. The CDR3 runs 16 residues. Study findings and constraints: Compared with baseline, CD4+ but not CD8+ TCR diversity had risen significantly by C4D1. Similar baseline diversity was found in complete responders and newly diagnosed patients.

The sequence was collected from a human donor with classical Hodgkin lymphoma. The sequenced sample was peripheral blood mononuclear cells (PBMCs), obtained at baseline. The chain uses TRBV5-1 and TRBJ2-7, with D tentatively TRBD2 (5 bases). CDR3 in amino acids: CASSLASGTSSYEQYF. The CDR3 region has the DNA TGCGCCAGCAGCTTGGCTTCAGGAACTAGCTCCTACGAGCAGTACTTC.